One and the same sample provided the 30 T cell receptor beta chains below, sequenced in a study of T cell repertoires in cytomegalovirus infection. Their antigens remain unidentified. TCRdb re-analysed the reads in MiXCR, keeping a single row per CDR3 protein. The sample shows roughly 860,000 distinct CDR3 sequences, approximately 29% of them seen only once. The specimen comprised cultured CD8+ T cells from PBMCs, sampled from culture after CMV antigen stimulation. The receptor source for this set is a human donor in good health (CMV status not recorded). Some clones in this sample may be carry-over from other donors' samples.

The V call is TRBV12-3 or TRBV12-4, the J call TRBJ2-7; a possible D gene is TRBD1 (5 bases). The length of the CDR3 is 13 residues. The V end was cut by 10 bases, the J end by 6 bases, with 19 bases between. The CDR3 spells CANTLGRAAEQYF. Here the CDR3 DNA reads TGTGCCAACACCCTGGGCAGGGCAGCCGAGCAGTACTTC.

The CDR3 region has the DNA TGCAGTGCTAGAGGCACAGGGACATCCTACGAGCAGTACGTC. Protein: CSARGTGTSYEQYV. This rearrangement joins TRBV20-1 to TRBJ2-7; D is possibly TRBD1 (6 bases). The CDR3 extends over 14 amino acids. V was pared by 1 base and J by 1 base, with 11 bases between. Looked up from germline, CDR1 is DFQATT and CDR2 is SNEGSKA (reference sequence).

The chain couples TRBV12-3 or TRBV12-4 to TRBJ2-5; weak D call: TRBD2 (5 bases). There are 15 residues in the CDR3. V lost 0 bases, J lost 5 bases, and 13 bases lay in between. The chain's CDR3 is CASSLAWTSRETQYF. CDR3 in DNA: TGTGCCAGCAGTTTAGCCTGGACTTCCCGGGAGACCCAGTACTTC.

In nucleotides, the CDR3 is TGTGCCAGCAGTTACTTCGAGCGGACTAGCTCCTACAATGAGCAGTTCTTC. It translates to CASSYFERTSSYNEQFF. This chain connects TRBV6-8 to TRBJ2-1, with 7 bases aligning to TRBD2. This CDR3 is 17 amino acids long. Germline CDR1 is MNHGY and CDR2 is SAAAGT. J lost 0 bases, V lost 1 base, and 6 bases had no gene match.

The chain combines TRBV20-1 with TRBJ1-3; 8 nucleotides agree with TRBD1. V trimming: 2 bases; J trimming: 0 bases; junction bases outside the gene matches: 6. Germline values: CDR1 DFQATT, CDR2 SNEGSKA (reference sequence). CDR3 length: 16 amino acids. CDR3: CSARKGTGASGNTIYF. The CDR3 DNA follows: TGCAGTGCTAGAAAGGGGACAGGCGCCTCTGGAAACACCATATATTTT.

This clonotype was seen only a few times. The V and J genes are TRBV28 and TRBJ2-7; TRBD1 agrees at 7 bases. The trim removed 2 bases at V and 4 bases at J, leaving 5 bases unmatched. Looked up from germline, CDR1 is MDHEN and CDR2 is SYDVKM. This CDR3 has 14 amino acids. CDR3 residues: CASSLNRGTYEQYV. CDR3 sequence (DNA): TGTGCCAGCAGTTTAAACAGGGGCACGTACGAGCAGTACGTC.

The rearrangement links TRBV7-4 to TRBJ2-7; D might be TRBD2 (7 bases). V was pared by 3 bases and J by 3 bases, with 12 bases between. CDR1 is SGHVT and CDR2 is SQSDAQ in the germline V gene. The CDR3 is 14 residues long. The CDR3, as DNA: TGTGCCAGCAGCTTGGGGGGGGCGATCTACGAGCAGTACTTC. This encodes CASSLGGAIYEQYF.

In this sample, this clonotype turned up a few times. V usage is TRBV12-5 and J usage is TRBJ2-1; D is possibly TRBD1 or TRBD2 (5 bases each). Deletions cut 8 bases from V and 2 bases from J, with 13 bases between. The germline CDR1 and CDR2 sequences are LGHNT and FRNRAP. The CDR3 sequence is 14 residues long. This chain's CDR3 is CASTIQGPYNEQFF. In DNA form, the CDR3 reads TGTGCTAGTACCATTCAGGGACCCTACAATGAGCAGTTCTTC.

The chain has TRBV12-5 and TRBJ1-1; D not resolved. The CDR3 spans 16 residues. Trimming left V 0 bases short and J 3 bases short, with 14 bases between. Germline V gene data show CDR1 as LGHNT and CDR2 as FRNRAP. CDR3 DNA sequence: TGTGCTAGTGGTTTGGTCGGCCTGGGGAGGGACACTGAAGCTTTCTTT. It encodes CASGLVGLGRDTEAFF.

With respect to this clonotype: Since a much larger clone is just one base distant, this may be a read error. V is TRBV7-6 and J is TRBJ2-3; a weak D match, TRBD2 (5 bases). The V and J ends lost 4 bases and 1 base respectively, with 12 bases between them. The CDR3 has 15 amino acids. Germline V gene lookup returns CDR1 SGHVS and CDR2 FNYEAQ. CDR3 DNA: TGTGCCAGCAGCTCGCCGGAGGACGGCACAGATACGCAGTATTTT. Amino acids: CASSSPEDGTDTQYF.

In its sample, this clonotype was seen a few times. The chain's CDR3 is CASSSREGGWANTGELFF. The CDR3 nucleotides read TGTGCCAGCAGCTCCCGTGAGGGGGGTTGGGCGAACACCGGGGAGCTGTTTTTT. V gene TRBV7-6 combines with J gene TRBJ2-2; the D call may be TRBD1 or TRBD2 (6 bases each). V dropped 4 bases and J dropped 0 bases, with 18 bases sitting between them. The germline V gene has CDR1 SGHVS and CDR2 FNYEAQ. The CDR3 sequence is 18 residues long. The variable domain in full, with the rest retrieved from reference TRBV7-6 and TRBJ2-2, is GAGVSQSPRYKVTKRGQDVALRCDPISGHVSLYWYRQALGQGPEFLTYFNYEAQQDKSGLPNDRFSAERPEGSISTLTIQRTEQRDSAMYRCASSSREGGWANTGELFFGEGSRLTVL.

This clonotype appeared many times. This chain joins TRBV9 and TRBJ1-5; no reliable D call. Germline V lookup: CDR1 SGDLS, CDR2 YYNGEE. The CDR3 contains 13 residues. Trimming took 4 bases from V and 0 from J, leaving 5 bases between them. CDR3: CASSPSSNQPQHF. The CDR3 nucleotides read TGTGCCAGCAGCCCGAGTAGCAATCAGCCCCAGCATTTT. Variable domain in full (rest from reference TRBV9 and TRBJ1-5): DSGVTQTPKHLITATGQRVTLRCSPRSGDLSVYWYQQSLDQGLQFLIQYYNGEERAKGNILERFSAQQFPDLHSELNLSSLELGDSALYFCASSPSSNQPQHFGDGTRLSIL.

This chain links TRBV12-3 or TRBV12-4 with TRBJ2-1, with D perhaps matching TRBD2 (5 bases). The V end was cut by 6 bases, the J end by 0 bases, with 24 bases between. The CDR3 is made up of 19 amino acids. CDR3 sequence (DNA): TGTGCCAGCAGCTGGGGAGCAGGTCCGGATTCAAGCTCCTACAATGAGCAGTTCTTC. Its protein product is CASSWGAGPDSSSYNEQFF.

The chain combines TRBV29-1 with TRBJ1-2, with 8 bases aligning to TRBD1. V gave up 6 bases and J gave up 3 bases; unmatched junction bases: 9. This CDR3 comprises 14 residues. Germline V gene data show CDR1 as SQVTM and CDR2 as ANQGSEA. The CDR3 region is CSVPRRGPDYGYTF. The CDR3 DNA reads as TGCAGCGTACCACGCAGGGGGCCCGACTATGGCTACACCTTC.

The chain carries TRBV2 and TRBJ2-1, with D perhaps matching TRBD1 (6 bases). V lost 1 base and J lost 8, with 12 bases in between. This CDR3 has 14 residues. The germline gives CDR1 SNHLY, CDR2 FYNNEI. This CDR3 reads CASSEEPNRDEQFF. CDR3 sequence (DNA): TGTGCCAGCAGTGAAGAACCCAACAGGGATGAGCAGTTCTTC.

The chain has TRBV4-1 and TRBJ2-7, with D possibly being TRBD2 (6 bases). V was shortened by 0 bases and J by 3 bases, with 12 bases between the two germline ends. The CDR3 covers 15 residues. Germline V gives CDR1 MGHRA, CDR2 YSYEKL. CDR3 in amino acids: CASSQDSLGGYEQYF. The DNA for the CDR3 is TGCGCCAGCAGCCAAGATAGCCTCGGGGGCTACGAGCAGTACTTC.

This clonotype showed up many times. The chain is built from TRBV7-8 and TRBJ1-2; tentatively, D is TRBD1 (6 bases). Trimming removed 0 bases at V and 10 bases at J, with 12 bases between. Germline-derived CDR1 and CDR2 are SGHVS and FQNEAQ. The CDR3 length is 13 residues. CDR3 coding DNA: TGTGCCAGCAGCTTAGCGGGCAGGGGCTTCTACACCTTC. It is translated as CASSLAGRGFYTF.

The chain couples TRBV6-1 to TRBJ1-2, with unresolved D. Germline-derived CDR1 and CDR2 are MNHNS and SASEGT. This CDR3 spans 16 amino acids. Trimming took 2 bases from V and 7 from J, leaving 20 bases between them. CDR3 nucleotides: TGTGCCAGCAGTGAATTTGGAGTTTATTCCCACGGTGGCTACACCTTC. Translated: CASSEFGVYSHGGYTF.

This clonotype was seen a handful of times. V usage is TRBV12-3 or TRBV12-4 and J usage is TRBJ2-3; 8 bases map to TRBD1. With 2 bases clipped from V and 5 bases from J, the junction kept 6 bases outside the gene matches. The CDR3 contains 15 residues. CDR3 protein: CASSLRAGGGDTQYF. DNA of the CDR3: TGTGCCAGCAGTTTAAGGGCAGGGGGCGGAGATACGCAGTATTTT.

The V gene is TRBV10-2, the J gene TRBJ2-2, with 11 bases matching TRBD2. Germline V gene lookup returns CDR1 WSHSY and CDR2 SAAADI. Unmatched junction bases numbered 8, after V lost 7 bases and J lost 7 bases. The CDR3 is 15 amino acids. Here the CDR3 reads CASIGTSGRGGELFF. CDR3 sequence (DNA): TGCGCCAGCATAGGGACTAGCGGTCGCGGCGGGGAGCTGTTTTTT.

The chain combines TRBV28 with TRBJ1-4; possible D gene TRBD1, 6 bases. Germline V gene sequence: CDR1 MDHEN, CDR2 SYDVKM. V gave up 5 bases and J gave up 5 bases, with 18 bases separating them. The CDR3 loop spans 16 amino acids. CDR3 region: CASSPLRGAGNEKLFF. DNA of the CDR3: TGTGCCAGCAGTCCCCTTCGGGGGGCAGGGAATGAAAAACTGTTTTTT.

A few counts support this clonotype. The J gene is TRBJ2-6, the V gene TRBV7-9; D gene unclear. The V end lost 2 bases, the J end lost 0 bases, and 17 bases lay between the germline ends. The CDR3 contains 19 residues. CDR1 and CDR2 from the germline V gene are SEHNR and FQNEAQ (reference sequence). The CDR3 coding sequence is TGTGCCAGCAGCTTAAAAGTGATAAGTACGATCTCTGGGGCCAACGTCCTGACTTTC. Its protein is CASSLKVISTISGANVLTF.

The genes are TRBV6-6 and TRBJ2-1; tentative D call: TRBD2 (7 bases). V lost 0 bases and J 5 bases, leaving 14 bases between the germline ends. Germline lookup yields CDR1 MNHNY and CDR2 SVGAGI (reference sequence). The CDR3 is 16 residues long. Written as DNA, the CDR3 is TGTGCCAGCAGTTACTCGAGGGGGGGGGCCAACAATGAGCAGTTCTTC. Translation gives CASSYSRGGANNEQFF.

V and J are TRBV7-3 and TRBJ2-7, with 9 bases that match TRBD1. The junction had 18 bases not matched to a gene; V was cut back by 1 base and J by 2 bases. CDR1 and CDR2 (germline): SGHTA, FQGTGA. CDR3 length: 20 amino acids. The CDR3 region is CASSLIMGQGLSNLTYEQYV. CDR3 in DNA: TGTGCCAGCAGCTTAATCATGGGACAGGGATTATCGAACCTTACCTACGAGCAGTACGTC.

This clonotype was picked up a small number of times. The rearrangement links TRBV20-1 to TRBJ1-1, with D hard to call. CDR3 length: 18 amino acids. The V gene's germline CDR1 is DFQATT and CDR2 SNEGSKA (reference sequence). Trimming cost V 0 bases and J 0 bases, with 20 bases left between them. The CDR3 DNA follows: TGCAGTGCTAGAGATTTGGCCAGGCCGGTTGGGTTGAACACTGAAGCTTTCTTT. Its translation is CSARDLARPVGLNTEAFF.

The chain links TRBV2 to TRBJ2-3; D possibly corresponds to TRBD2 (6 bases). Germline V gene sequence: CDR1 SNHLY, CDR2 FYNNEI. Between the trimmed V and J ends, which lost 4 bases and 0 bases, there was a span of 8 bases. This CDR3 region has 14 residues. CDR3 sequence: CASSAGRSTDTQYF. The CDR3 bases are TGTGCCAGCAGTGCCGGGAGAAGCACAGATACGCAGTATTTT.

This clonotype was found many times. CDR3: CASSPLSPSRRAYEQYF. In DNA form, the CDR3 reads TGTGCCAGCAGCCCACTAAGCCCATCTCGTCGGGCCTACGAGCAGTACTTC. The rearrangement joins TRBV7-9 to TRBJ2-7; D remains unclear. Trimming pared 5 bases from V and 2 bases from J, leaving 22 bases between. Per germline, CDR1 SEHNR and CDR2 FQNEAQ (reference sequence). The CDR3 runs to 17 residues.

The rearrangement joins TRBV19 to TRBJ1-1; D perhaps matches TRBD1 (6 bases). The germline gives CDR1 LNHDA, CDR2 SQIVND (reference sequence). V lost 4 bases to trimming and J lost 0 bases, with 18 bases between them. The CDR3 is made up of 17 amino acids. CDR3 sequence reads: CASSTSVGGILNTEAFF. In DNA form, the CDR3 reads TGTGCCAGTAGTACATCGGTGGGGGGCATTCTGAACACTGAAGCTTTCTTT.

The chain has TRBV12-3 or TRBV12-4 and TRBJ2-3; 8 bases are shared with TRBD2. This CDR3 spans 17 amino acids. The trim removed 2 bases at V and 1 base at J, leaving 8 bases unmatched. CDR3 residues: CASSLKTSGRGTDTQYF. CDR3 nucleotides: TGTGCCAGCAGTTTAAAAACGAGCGGGAGAGGCACAGATACGCAGTATTTT.

The CDR3 DNA follows: TGTGCCAGCAGTTTATCGGATGGGGCGCCGCCCCAGCATTTT. Its translation is CASSLSDGAPPQHF. V usage is TRBV27 and J usage is TRBJ1-5; possibly TRBD1 for D (5 bases). This CDR3 contains 14 residues. Trimming left V 0 bases short and J 9 bases short, with 12 bases between. Germline CDR1 and CDR2: MNHEY and SMNVEV (reference sequence).